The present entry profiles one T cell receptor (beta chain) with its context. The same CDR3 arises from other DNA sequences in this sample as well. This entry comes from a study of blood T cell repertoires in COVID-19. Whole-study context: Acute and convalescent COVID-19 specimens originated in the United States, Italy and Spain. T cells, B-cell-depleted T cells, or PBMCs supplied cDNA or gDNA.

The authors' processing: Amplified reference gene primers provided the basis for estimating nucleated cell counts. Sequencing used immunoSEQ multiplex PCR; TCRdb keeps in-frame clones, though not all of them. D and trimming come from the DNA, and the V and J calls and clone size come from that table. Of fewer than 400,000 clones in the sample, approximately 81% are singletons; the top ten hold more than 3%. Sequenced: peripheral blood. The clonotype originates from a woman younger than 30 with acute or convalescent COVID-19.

In nucleotides, the CDR3 is TGTGCCAGTAGTATTGGGGCCAATGAGCAGTTCTTC. The encoded protein is CASSIGANEQFF. The rearrangement joins TRBV19 to TRBJ2-1, with TRBD1 as a possible D gene (5 bases). The CDR3 totals 12 residues. V was cut by 3 bases and J by 6 bases, with 6 bases left in between. The germline gives CDR1 LNHDA, CDR2 SQIVND (reference sequence).